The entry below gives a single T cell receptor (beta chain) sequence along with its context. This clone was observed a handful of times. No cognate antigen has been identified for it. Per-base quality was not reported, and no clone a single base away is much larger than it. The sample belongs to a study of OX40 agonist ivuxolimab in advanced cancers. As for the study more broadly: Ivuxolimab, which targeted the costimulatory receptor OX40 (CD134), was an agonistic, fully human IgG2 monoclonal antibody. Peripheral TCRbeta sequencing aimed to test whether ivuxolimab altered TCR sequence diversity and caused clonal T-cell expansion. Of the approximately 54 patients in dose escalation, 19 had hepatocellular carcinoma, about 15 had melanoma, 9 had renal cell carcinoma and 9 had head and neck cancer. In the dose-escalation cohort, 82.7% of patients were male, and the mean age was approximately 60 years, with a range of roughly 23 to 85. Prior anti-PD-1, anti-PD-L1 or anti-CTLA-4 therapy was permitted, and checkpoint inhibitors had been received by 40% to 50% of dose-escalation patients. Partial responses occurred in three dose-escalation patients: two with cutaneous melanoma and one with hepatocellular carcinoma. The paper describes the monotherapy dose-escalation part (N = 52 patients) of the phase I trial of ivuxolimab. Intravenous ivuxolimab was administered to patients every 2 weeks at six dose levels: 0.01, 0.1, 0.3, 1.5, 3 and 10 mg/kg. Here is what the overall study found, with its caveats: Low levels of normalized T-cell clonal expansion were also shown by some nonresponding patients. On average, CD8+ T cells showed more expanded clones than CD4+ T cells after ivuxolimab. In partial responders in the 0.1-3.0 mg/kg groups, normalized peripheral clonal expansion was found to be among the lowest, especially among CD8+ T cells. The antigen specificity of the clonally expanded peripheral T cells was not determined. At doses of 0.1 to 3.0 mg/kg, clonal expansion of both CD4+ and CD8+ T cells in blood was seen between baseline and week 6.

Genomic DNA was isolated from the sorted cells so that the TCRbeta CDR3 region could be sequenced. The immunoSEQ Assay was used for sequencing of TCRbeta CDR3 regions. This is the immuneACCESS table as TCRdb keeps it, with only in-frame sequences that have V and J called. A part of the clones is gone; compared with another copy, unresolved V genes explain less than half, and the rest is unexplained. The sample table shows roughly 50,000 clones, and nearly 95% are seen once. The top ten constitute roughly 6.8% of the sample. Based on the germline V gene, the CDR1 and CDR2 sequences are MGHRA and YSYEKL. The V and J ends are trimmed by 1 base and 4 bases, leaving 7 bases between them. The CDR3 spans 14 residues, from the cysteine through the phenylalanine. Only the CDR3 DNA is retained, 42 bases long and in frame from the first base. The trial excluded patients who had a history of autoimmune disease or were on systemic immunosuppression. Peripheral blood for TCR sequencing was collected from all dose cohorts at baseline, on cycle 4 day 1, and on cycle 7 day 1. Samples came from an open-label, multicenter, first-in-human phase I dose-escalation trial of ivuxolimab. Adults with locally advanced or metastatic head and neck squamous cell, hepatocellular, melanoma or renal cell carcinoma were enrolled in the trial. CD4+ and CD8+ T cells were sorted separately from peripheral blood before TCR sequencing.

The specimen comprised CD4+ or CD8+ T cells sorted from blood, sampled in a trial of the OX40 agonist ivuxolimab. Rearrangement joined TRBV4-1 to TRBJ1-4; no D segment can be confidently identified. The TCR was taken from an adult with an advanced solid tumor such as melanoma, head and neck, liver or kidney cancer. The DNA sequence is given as TGCGCCAGCAGCCAAGGGGCAGGTAATGAAAAACTGTTTTTT. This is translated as CASSQGAGNEKLFF.